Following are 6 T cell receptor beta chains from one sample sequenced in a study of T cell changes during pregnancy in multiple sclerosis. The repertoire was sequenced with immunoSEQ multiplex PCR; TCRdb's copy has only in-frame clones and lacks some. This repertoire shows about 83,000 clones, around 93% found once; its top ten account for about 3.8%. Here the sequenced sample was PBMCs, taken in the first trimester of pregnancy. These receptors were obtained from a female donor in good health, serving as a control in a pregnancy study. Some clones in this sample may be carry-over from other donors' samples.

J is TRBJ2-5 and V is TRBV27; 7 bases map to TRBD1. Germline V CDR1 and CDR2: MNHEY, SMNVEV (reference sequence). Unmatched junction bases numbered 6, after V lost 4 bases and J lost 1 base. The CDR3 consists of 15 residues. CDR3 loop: CASSSLDRVQETQYF. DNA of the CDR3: TGTGCCAGCAGTTCCCTCGACAGGGTCCAAGAGACCCAGTACTTC.

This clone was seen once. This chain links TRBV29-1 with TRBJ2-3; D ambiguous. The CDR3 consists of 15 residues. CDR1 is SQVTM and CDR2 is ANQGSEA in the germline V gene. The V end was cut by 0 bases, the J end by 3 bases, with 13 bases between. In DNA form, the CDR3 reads TGCAGCGTTGAAGAGTCAACAGTACCTACAGATACGCAGTATTTT. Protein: CSVEESTVPTDTQYF.

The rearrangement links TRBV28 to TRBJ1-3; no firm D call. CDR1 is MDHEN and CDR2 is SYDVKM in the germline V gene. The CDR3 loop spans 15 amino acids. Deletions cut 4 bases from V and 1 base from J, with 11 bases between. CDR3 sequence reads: CASSSPPRSGNTIYF. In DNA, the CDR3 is TGTGCCAGCAGTTCCCCCCCCCGGTCTGGAAACACCATATATTTT. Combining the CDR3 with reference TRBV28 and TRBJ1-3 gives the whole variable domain DVKVTQSSRYLVKRTGEKVFLECVQDMDHENMFWYRQDPGLGLRLIYFSYDVKMKEKGDIPEGYSVSREKKERFSLILESASTNQTSMYLCASSSPPRSGNTIYFGEGSWLTVV.

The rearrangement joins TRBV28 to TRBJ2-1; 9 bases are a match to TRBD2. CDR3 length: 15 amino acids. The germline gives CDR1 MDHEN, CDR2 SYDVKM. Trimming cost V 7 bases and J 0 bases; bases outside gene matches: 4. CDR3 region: CASINSGSSYNEQFF. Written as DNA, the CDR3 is TGTGCCAGCATTAATAGCGGGAGCTCCTACAATGAGCAGTTCTTC.

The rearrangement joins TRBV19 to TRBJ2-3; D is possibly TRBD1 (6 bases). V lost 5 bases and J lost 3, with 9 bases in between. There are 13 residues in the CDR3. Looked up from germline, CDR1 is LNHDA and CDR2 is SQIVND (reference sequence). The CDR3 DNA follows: TGTGCCAGTAGTCACACAGGGACAGATACGCAGTATTTT. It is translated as CASSHTGTDTQYF.

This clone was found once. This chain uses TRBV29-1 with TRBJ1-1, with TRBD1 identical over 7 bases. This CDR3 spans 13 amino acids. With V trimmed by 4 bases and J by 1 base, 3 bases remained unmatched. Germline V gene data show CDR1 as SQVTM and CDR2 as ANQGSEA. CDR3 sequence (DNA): TGCAGCGTTGGACGGACAGGGAACACTGAAGCTTTCTTT. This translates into CSVGRTGNTEAFF. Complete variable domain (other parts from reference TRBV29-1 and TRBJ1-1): SAVISQKPSRDICQRGTSLTIQCQVDSQVTMMFWYRQQPGQSLTLIATANQGSEATYESGFVIDKFPISRPNLTFSTLTVSNMSPEDSSIYLCSVGRTGNTEAFFGQGTRLTVV.